Listed here are 9 T cell receptor beta chains from one sample, sequenced in a study of OX40 agonist ivuxolimab in advanced cancers. Here immunoSEQ multiplex PCR was the method, and the copy in TCRdb shows in-frame clones only, minus some. Among more than 50,000 clones listed, about nine tenths were seen once. The material sequenced was CD4+ or CD8+ T cells sorted from blood, taken in a trial of the OX40 agonist ivuxolimab. These receptors were taken from an adult with an advanced solid tumor such as melanoma, head and neck, liver or kidney cancer.

This chain uses TRBV29-1 with TRBJ2-1; 7 nucleotides match TRBD2. The germline V gene encodes CDR1 SQVTM and CDR2 ANQGSEA. This CDR3 contains 14 residues. V gave up 6 bases and J gave up 0 bases; unmatched junction bases: 5. The chain's CDR3 is CSVRGESSYNEQFF. As DNA, the CDR3 is TGCAGCGTCCGGGGGGAAAGCTCCTACAATGAGCAGTTCTTC.

The chain links TRBV19 to TRBJ2-3, with 7 bases identical to TRBD1. Trimming removed 7 bases from V and 4 bases from J; junction bases left unmatched: 11. Germline loops: CDR1 LNHDA, CDR2 SQIVND (reference sequence). CDR3 size: 15 residues. CDR3 loop: CASMRTGTLSDTQYF. DNA of the CDR3: TGTGCCAGTATGAGGACAGGAACCCTTTCAGATACGCAGTATTTT. The variable domain in full, completed from reference TRBV19 and TRBJ2-3, reads DGGITQSPKYLFRKEGQNVTLSCEQNLNHDAMYWYRQDPGQGLRLIYYSQIVNDFQKGDIAEGYSVSREKKESFPLTVTSAQKNPTAFYLCASMRTGTLSDTQYFGPGTRLTVL.

The sample holds a few counts of this clone. The V gene is TRBV6-5, the J gene TRBJ2-7, with D unclear. CDR3 length: 11 residues. CDR1 MNHEY and CDR2 SVGAGI come from the germline V gene. The ends were cut back, 5 bases at V and 6 bases at J, with 8 bases in the middle. The DNA of the CDR3 is TGTGCCAGCAGTGAAACGAGCGAGCAGTACTTC. This translates into CASSETSEQYF.

The V and J genes are TRBV2 and TRBJ1-2; D perhaps matches TRBD1 (5 bases). This CDR3 is 13 amino acids long. CDR1 is SNHLY and CDR2 is FYNNEI in the germline V gene. Trimming took off 10 bases at V and 8 bases at J, with 20 bases between the two ends. The CDR3 DNA sequence: TGTGCCACCGCCCTTTCAGGGTCAGGGGGCTACACCTTC. Amino acid sequence: CATALSGSGGYTF.

V gene TRBV7-2 combines with J gene TRBJ1-2; the D is unclear. The V end lost 5 bases, the J end lost 3 bases, and 10 bases lay between the germline ends. The germline gives CDR1 SGHTA, CDR2 FQGNSA. This CDR3 contains 13 residues. DNA of the CDR3: TGTGCCAGCAGCCAGGACCCGGACTATGGCTACACCTTC. Protein product: CASSQDPDYGYTF.

The gene calls are TRBV7-2 and TRBJ2-1; D possibly corresponds to TRBD2 (5 bases). V dropped 1 base and J dropped 1 base, with 20 bases sitting between them. CDR1 and CDR2 (germline): SGHTA, FQGNSA. This CDR3 is built from 19 residues. The CDR3 protein is CASSLVATNLASSYNEQFF. The CDR3 bases are TGTGCCAGCAGCTTAGTGGCTACGAATTTAGCGTCATCCTACAATGAGCAGTTCTTC. Looking up the rest from reference TRBV7-2 and TRBJ2-1 gives the full variable domain: GAGVSQSPSNKVTEKGKDVELRCDPISGHTALYWYRQSLGQGLEFLIYFQGNSAPDKSGLPSDRFSAERTGGSVSTLTIQRTQQEDSAVYLCASSLVATNLASSYNEQFFGPGTRLTVL.

The chain combines TRBV9 with TRBJ1-3, with D possibly TRBD1 on 6 matching bases. The length of the CDR3 is 16 residues. Between the trimmed V and J ends, which lost 2 bases and 2 bases, there was a span of 14 bases. CDR1 and CDR2 (germline): SGDLS, YYNGEE. CDR3 in amino acids: CASSVNPWTAGNTIYF. The DNA for the CDR3 is TGTGCCAGCAGCGTGAACCCCTGGACAGCTGGAAACACCATATATTTT.

The V gene is TRBV7-6, the J gene TRBJ2-7, with 8 bases identical to TRBD1. V shed 5 bases and J 6 bases; nucleotides not matched to a gene: 9. This CDR3 has 14 residues. The germline gives CDR1 SGHVS, CDR2 FNYEAQ. CDR3 protein: CASSPGDRGGEQYF. In DNA, the CDR3 is TGTGCCAGCAGCCCCGGAGACAGGGGTGGCGAGCAGTACTTC.

The V and J genes are TRBV28 and TRBJ2-2; D might be TRBD1 (6 bases). V shed 9 bases and J shed 2 bases, with 13 bases lying between them. This CDR3 has 14 amino acids. CDR1 and CDR2 from the germline V gene are MDHEN and SYDVKM. CDR3 sequence (DNA): TGTGCCAGTTGCCGGGACATCAACACCGGGGAGCTGTTTTTT. Translation: CASCRDINTGELFF.